The sequence of this T cell receptor beta chain was determined in a study of T cell repertoires in cytomegalovirus infection (dated by TCRdb to the late 2010s). Background for the entire study: The peptide stimulations were aimed at well-studied HLA-B-restricted epitopes as well as recently identified HLA-C-restricted CMV epitopes, whose presentation resists viral immunomodulation. Because public TCR beta signatures pointed to carriage of CMV infection together with the matching HLA type, the HLA type of each donor mattered for the analysis. On the study overall, not on this receptor specifically: The ex vivo response was dominated by HLA-C-restricted CMV-specific TCR beta clonotypes, which also provided the single most frequent clonotype in two of eight donors. Carriers of CMV infection plus the relevant HLA type were discriminated by the cumulative frequency of public TCR beta family members in the study cohort and in an independent roughly 400-donor cohort.

The reads were generated on an Illumina HiSeq 1500. TCRdb trimmed public reads at Q25 via fastp, called clones via MiXCR and kept in-frame beta chains. When rows share a CDR3 protein, they turn into one entry using the most common DNA and genes. The sample has hundreds of thousands of distinct CDR3 sequences on record, under 40% of them singletons. The top ten constitute 10% to 15% of the sample. The table lists this clonotype with a few counts. The antigen it binds to is not known. One base away there is no much larger clone; base qualities are not given. V lost 2 bases and J lost 5 bases, and the count of bases not matched to a germline gene is 12. The CDR3 contains 17 residues, cysteine and phenylalanine counted. Just CDR3 DNA is preserved here, 51 bases in frame from base 1. This specimen's treatment or condition label, interpreted: in vitro stimulation with specific CMV peptide epitopes to enrich CMV-specific T cells.

Material: cultured CD8+ T cells from PBMCs, obtained from culture after CMV antigen stimulation. The receptor was isolated from a human donor in good health (CMV status not recorded). Some clones in this sample may be carry-over from other donors' samples. This chain joins TRBV12-3 or TRBV12-4 to TRBJ1-5; 7 central bases correspond to TRBD1. For the CDR3, the sequence is CASSLSRQGGLHQPQHF. Here is the DNA: TGTGCCAGCAGTTTATCCAGACAGGGCGGTTTACATCAGCCCCAGCATTTT.